The TCR beta chain described here comes from a study of T cell responses to AZD1222 COVID-19 vaccine. Broader study findings: Seropositive AZD1222 recipients at baseline numbered only five or six. Dominant at 160-218 and 743-854, vaccine-associated CD4 TCRs also spanned spike. Among the donors, most were white British and more were female, and clonal diversity was possibly underestimated.

Details on this clone: Its antigen is as yet unknown.

Profiling relied on immunoSEQ multiplex PCR, and the TCRdb table lists in-frame clones only, not all of them. The profile covers about 130,000 clones, with 88% appearing a single time and roughly 20% taken by the ten largest. Germline trimming cut 1 base from V and 6 bases from J; bases unmatched to any gene: 9. CDR3 size: 15 residues. Germline CDR1 is SGHAT and CDR2 is FQNNGV. This specimen consisted of peripheral blood, obtained on day 0 of MenACWY control vaccination. The TCR was taken from an adult in good health. V usage is TRBV11-2 and J usage is TRBJ2-7; 7 bases match TRBD1. CDR3 sequence (DNA): TGTGCCAGCAGCTTAGTAAGGGGGCGAGGGGCCGAGCAGTACTTC. It translates to CASSLVRGRGAEQYF.